The 3 T cell receptor beta chains given below trace back to one sample, sequenced in a study of blood T cell repertoires in COVID-19. Only in-frame clones appear in the TCRdb table, and some are missing; sequencing was by immunoSEQ multiplex PCR. The sample shows 150,000 to 200,000 clones, roughly nine tenths of them seen only once. The sample taken for sequencing was peripheral blood. The receptors were sampled from a man aged 45 to 65 with acute or convalescent COVID-19.

This chain links TRBV19 with TRBJ2-2; TRBD1 is a possible D gene (6 bases). The germline gives CDR1 LNHDA, CDR2 SQIVND (reference sequence). Trimming left V 5 bases short and J 5 bases short, with 12 bases between. CDR3 length equals 14 residues. DNA of the CDR3: TGTGCCAGTAGTTCTAAAACAGGGACCGGGGAGCTGTTTTTT. Its protein is CASSSKTGTGELFF.

This rearrangement joins TRBV7-8 to TRBJ2-1; 12 bases align to TRBD2. This CDR3 comprises 20 residues. J lost 3 bases, V lost 5 bases, and 17 bases had no gene match. Germline V CDR1 and CDR2: SGHVS, FQNEAQ. The CDR3 DNA sequence: TGTGCCAGCAGCACTCCGCGGACTAGCGGGAATATCGGGCTCTACAATGAGCAGTTCTTC. Protein product: CASSTPRTSGNIGLYNEQFF.

The chain joins TRBV11-2 to TRBJ1-6; TRBD1 matches at 8 bases. The CDR3 spans 15 residues. With V trimmed by 1 base and J by 7 bases, 3 bases remained unmatched. The germline gives CDR1 SGHAT, CDR2 FQNNGV. The CDR3 reads CASSLVSGGNSPLHF. CDR3 in DNA: TGTGCCAGCAGCTTAGTGTCAGGGGGCAATTCACCCCTCCACTTT.